These 14 T cell receptor beta chains share one sample of origin, sequenced in a study of T cell repertoires in cytomegalovirus infection. MiXCR, run by TCRdb on the reads, gives a single entry per CDR3 protein. Here the sample spans 450,000 to 600,000 distinct CDR3 sequences, 11% being singletons. The sample comprised PBMCs. Every receptor here comes from a human donor in good health (CMV status not recorded). Some clones in this sample may be carry-over from other donors' samples.

This clonotype was detected many times. The rearrangement joins TRBV11-2 to TRBJ2-1, with 8 positions matching TRBD2. CDR3 length: 17 amino acids. Germline CDR1 reads SGHAT; CDR2 reads FQNNGV. Losses at the gene ends were 5 bases for V and 3 bases for J; bases not matched to a gene: 12. CDR3 sequence (DNA): TGTGCCAGCAGCACATCGGGGCTAGCGGGCAACTACAATGAGCAGTTCTTC. Translation: CASSTSGLAGNYNEQFF.

The sample holds many counts of this clonotype. V and J are TRBV12-3 or TRBV12-4 and TRBJ2-2; D gene unclear. The CDR3 totals 14 residues. Trimming removed 11 bases at V and 6 bases at J, with 19 bases between. The CDR3 sequence: CASLPDTDAGELFF. The CDR3 nucleotides are TGTGCCTCCCTGCCCGACACTGATGCCGGGGAGCTGTTTTTT.

This clonotype was recorded many times. V gene TRBV7-6 combines with J gene TRBJ2-7, with D unresolved. The CDR3 has 13 residues. Germline-derived CDR1 and CDR2 are SGHVS and FNYEAQ. Trimming pared 0 bases from V and 6 bases from J, leaving 9 bases between. The CDR3: CASSLAKGSEQYF. The CDR3 DNA is TGTGCCAGCAGCTTAGCGAAAGGCTCCGAGCAGTACTTC.

At least ten counts were recorded for this clonotype. This chain uses TRBV7-2 with TRBJ1-1, with 11 bases fitting TRBD1. CDR3 length: 15 residues. Germline V gene data show CDR1 as SGHTA and CDR2 as FQGNSA. Trimming took 3 bases from V and 4 from J; bases not matched to a gene: 4. In nucleotides, the CDR3 is TGTGCCAGCAGCTTCGGGACAGGGGGTTCCACTGAAGCTTTCTTT. Its protein product is CASSFGTGGSTEAFF.

This clonotype was counted many times. The chain joins TRBV7-6 to TRBJ2-7, with TRBD2 as a possible D gene (7 bases). V was shortened by 0 bases and J by 7 bases, with 16 bases between the two germline ends. The germline CDR1 and CDR2 sequences are SGHVS and FNYEAQ. The length of the CDR3 is 15 residues. Here the CDR3 reads CASSLAWRGPGEQYF. In nucleotides, the CDR3 is TGTGCCAGCAGCTTAGCCTGGCGGGGGCCGGGGGAGCAGTACTTC.

V and J are TRBV28 and TRBJ1-1; D ambiguous. There are 17 residues in the CDR3. Trimming removed 1 base from V and 4 bases from J, with 19 bases in between. The V gene's germline CDR1 is MDHEN and CDR2 SYDVKM. CDR3 sequence (DNA): TGTGCCAGCAGTTTATTCTCCCAAGCCCCAAAGGGCACTGAAGCTTTCTTT. As protein: CASSLFSQAPKGTEAFF.

In this sample, this clonotype turned up a few times. The chain joins TRBV27 to TRBJ2-3; D is perhaps TRBD2 (5 bases). Trimming removed 5 bases from V and 10 bases from J, with 13 bases in between. The CDR3 extends over 12 amino acids. Germline V gene sequence: CDR1 MNHEY, CDR2 SMNVEV (reference sequence). Here the CDR3 reads CASSPAGQAQYF. The CDR3 nucleotides are TGTGCCAGCAGTCCCGCGGGCCAAGCGCAGTATTTT.

The chain carries TRBV20-1 and TRBJ2-2; D not certain. V was shortened by 6 bases and J by 6 bases, with 14 bases between the two germline ends. CDR1 is DFQATT, CDR2 SNEGSKA, per germline (reference sequence). The CDR3 is 13 residues long. CDR3 in amino acids: CSAPPVGAGELFF. The CDR3 bases are TGCAGTGCGCCCCCTGTGGGTGCCGGGGAGCTGTTTTTT.

The chain recombines TRBV29-1 with TRBJ2-7, with TRBD1 as a possible D gene (6 bases). CDR3 length: 12 residues. Between the trimmed V and J ends, which lost 7 bases and 4 bases, there was a span of 14 bases. Germline CDR1 reads SQVTM; CDR2 reads ANQGSEA. CDR3 in DNA: TGCAGCGCCAGAGGACAGAATTACGAGCAGTACTTC. Protein sequence: CSARGQNYEQYF.

This clonotype was recorded many times. The V and J genes are TRBV4-2 and TRBJ2-3; 11 bases line up with TRBD2. There are 16 residues in the CDR3. Germline CDR1 LGHNA, CDR2 YNFKEQ. The ends lost 4 bases at V and 1 base at J; junction bases unmatched: 4. Here the CDR3 DNA reads TGTGCCAGCAGCCCTACGACTAGCGGGGGCACAGATACGCAGTATTTT. Translating it yields CASSPTTSGGTDTQYF.

This clonotype has a count of ten or more. Written as DNA, the CDR3 is TGCGCCAGCAGTCTGGGACTGGTTAAAGAGACCCAGTACTTC. This sequence encodes CASSLGLVKETQYF. The chain combines TRBV5-1 with TRBJ2-5; D is perhaps TRBD2 (6 bases). Germline V CDR1 and CDR2: SGHRS, YFSETQ. The CDR3 is 14 amino acids. With 5 bases removed from V and 3 bases from J, the gap between germline ends came to 14 bases.

This rearrangement joins TRBV19 to TRBJ1-6; D remains ambiguous. Germline loops: CDR1 LNHDA, CDR2 SQIVND (reference sequence). Between the trimmed V and J ends, which lost 6 bases and 12 bases, there was a span of 12 bases. This CDR3 contains 12 residues. The CDR3 DNA sequence: TGTGCCAGTAGCCGCCTCGTCGAACCCCTCCACTTT. It encodes CASSRLVEPLHF.

This clonotype has ten or more counts. The rearrangement joins TRBV7-8 to TRBJ2-5; maybe TRBD1 (5 bases). V lost 1 base and J 4 bases, leaving 10 bases between the germline ends. Germline CDR1 reads SGHVS; CDR2 reads FQNEAQ. The length of the CDR3 is 14 residues. Here the CDR3 DNA reads TGTGCCAGCAGCTTAGTAGGGGTGGGAGAGACCCAGTACTTC. As protein: CASSLVGVGETQYF.

This clonotype was seen many times. The J gene is TRBJ1-2, the V gene TRBV5-4; 9 nucleotides line up with TRBD1. Germline V gene lookup returns CDR1 SGHNT and CDR2 YYREEE (reference sequence). The CDR3 is 15 amino acids. The trim removed 2 bases at V and 4 bases at J, leaving 6 bases unmatched. The CDR3 is CASSFRDRARYGYTF. The CDR3 DNA reads TGTGCCAGCAGCTTCCGGGACAGGGCTCGCTATGGCTACACCTTC.